This T cell receptor beta chain originates from a study of regulatory T cells in long-lasting Graves disease. The time point is: persistent/refractory GD, antithyroid drugs over 5 years with positive TRAb. Scientists built the TCR library using RNA that was extracted from PBMCs. Regarding this clonotype: Its antigen is not identified.

The CDR3 length is 14 residues. Germline V gene sequence: CDR1 KGHSH, CDR2 LQKENI. V lost 5 bases and J lost 2, with 10 bases in between. Whole-study findings and limits: Patients with persistent disease showed a bias toward TRBV28, TRBJ1-2 and TRBJ2-5. The study found persistent patients shared more public clonotypes (2,741) than new patients (over 850).

Arm-PCR of CDR3 regions and iRepertoire HTBI primers were the basis on which TCR beta libraries were built. TCRdb reanalysed the multiplex PCR reads using MiXCR and keeps one entry per CDR3 protein. The table shows some 440,000 distinct CDR3 sequences, with about a fifth occurring only once. The V and J genes are TRBV18 and TRBJ1-5; D gene unclear. This specimen consisted of peripheral blood mononuclear cells (PBMCs), obtained when the disease was refractory, from a patient treated with antithyroid drugs. The sequence was collected from a female donor with Graves disease. The CDR3 reads CASSSSSGNQPQHF. The CDR3 nucleotides are TGTGCCAGCTCATCCAGTTCGGGCAATCAGCCCCAGCATTTT.